The source of this T cell receptor (delta chain) is a study of gammadelta T cells in human blood. Findings of the study overall: Microbial exposure appeared to drive polyclonal γδ T cell expansion after birth.

With respect to this clone: No antigen is known for it.

TCRdb called clones anew from the RT-PCR reads with CATT. The sample yields approximately 1,100 delta-chain clones, about 1.7% seen once. The CDR3 is made up of 19 amino acids. The V and J ends lost 4 bases and 3 bases, in that order; junction bases with no gene match: 24. Looked up from germline, CDR1 is TVYSNPD and CDR2 is GDNSRS (reference sequence). The sequencing sample was made of non-Vgamma9Vdelta2 gamma-delta T cells from adult blood. The chain uses TRDV3 and TRDJ1; 9 bases match TRDD3. The TCR comes from a human donor. Written as DNA, the CDR3 is TGTGCCTCTTCGTCTCTTTCCTTCCGGTATCCTGGGGGATCCGATAAACTCATCTTT. Amino acid sequence: CASSSLSFRYPGGSDKLIF.